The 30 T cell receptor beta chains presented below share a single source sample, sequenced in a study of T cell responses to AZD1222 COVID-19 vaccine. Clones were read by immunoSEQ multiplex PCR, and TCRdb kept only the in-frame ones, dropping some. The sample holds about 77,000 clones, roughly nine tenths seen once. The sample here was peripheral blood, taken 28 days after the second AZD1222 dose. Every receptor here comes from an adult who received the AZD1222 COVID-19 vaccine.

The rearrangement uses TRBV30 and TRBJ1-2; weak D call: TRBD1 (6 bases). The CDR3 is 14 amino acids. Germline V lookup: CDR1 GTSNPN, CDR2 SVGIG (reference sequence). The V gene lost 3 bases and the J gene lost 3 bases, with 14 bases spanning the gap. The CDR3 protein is CAWSGTPGHYGYTF. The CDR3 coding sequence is TGTGCCTGGAGCGGGACACCCGGGCACTATGGCTACACCTTC.

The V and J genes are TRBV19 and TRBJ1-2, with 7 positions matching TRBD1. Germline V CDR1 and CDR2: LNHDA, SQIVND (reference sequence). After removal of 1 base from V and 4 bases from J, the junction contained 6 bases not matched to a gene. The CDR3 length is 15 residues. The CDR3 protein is CASSIADRRVYGYTF. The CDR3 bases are TGTGCCAGTAGTATAGCGGACAGGAGGGTCTATGGCTACACCTTC. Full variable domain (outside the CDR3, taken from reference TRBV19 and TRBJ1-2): DGGITQSPKYLFRKEGQNVTLSCEQNLNHDAMYWYRQDPGQGLRLIYYSQIVNDFQKGDIAEGYSVSREKKESFPLTVTSAQKNPTAFYLCASSIADRRVYGYTFGSGTRLTVV.

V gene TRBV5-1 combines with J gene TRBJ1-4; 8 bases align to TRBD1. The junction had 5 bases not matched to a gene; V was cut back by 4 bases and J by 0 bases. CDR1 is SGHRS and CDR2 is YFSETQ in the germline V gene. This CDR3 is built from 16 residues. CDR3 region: CASSGGQGATNEKLFF. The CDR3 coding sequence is TGCGCCAGCAGCGGCGGACAGGGAGCAACTAATGAAAAACTGTTTTTT.

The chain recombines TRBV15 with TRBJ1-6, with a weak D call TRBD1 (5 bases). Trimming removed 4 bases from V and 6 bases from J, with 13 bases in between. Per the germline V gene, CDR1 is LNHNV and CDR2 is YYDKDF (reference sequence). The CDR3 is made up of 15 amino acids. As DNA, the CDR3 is TGTGCCACCAGCAACCCCCGCGGGGCTAATTCACCCCTCCACTTT. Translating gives CATSNPRGANSPLHF.

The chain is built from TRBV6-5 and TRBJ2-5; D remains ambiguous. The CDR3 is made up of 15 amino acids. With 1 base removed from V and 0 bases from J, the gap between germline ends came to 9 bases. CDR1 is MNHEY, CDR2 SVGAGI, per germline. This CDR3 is CASSYYGLYQETQYF. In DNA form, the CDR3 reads TGTGCCAGCAGTTACTACGGGTTGTACCAAGAGACCCAGTACTTC.

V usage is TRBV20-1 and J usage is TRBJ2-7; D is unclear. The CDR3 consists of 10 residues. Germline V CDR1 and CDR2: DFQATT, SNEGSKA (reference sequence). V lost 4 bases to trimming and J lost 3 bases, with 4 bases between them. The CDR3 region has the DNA TGCAGTGCTAACAGCTACGAGCAGTACTTC. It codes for CSANSYEQYF.

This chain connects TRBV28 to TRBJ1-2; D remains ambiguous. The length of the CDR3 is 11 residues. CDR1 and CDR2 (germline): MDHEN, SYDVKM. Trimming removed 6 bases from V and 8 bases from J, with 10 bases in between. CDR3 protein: CASSSGWGYTF. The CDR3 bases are TGTGCCAGCAGCTCCGGCTGGGGCTACACCTTC.

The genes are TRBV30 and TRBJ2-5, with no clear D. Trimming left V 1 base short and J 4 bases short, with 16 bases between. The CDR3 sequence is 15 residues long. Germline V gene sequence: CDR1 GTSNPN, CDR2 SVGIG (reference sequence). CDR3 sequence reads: CAWSEFRRLGETQYF. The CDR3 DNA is TGTGCCTGGAGTGAGTTTCGTCGGCTAGGAGAGACCCAGTACTTC.

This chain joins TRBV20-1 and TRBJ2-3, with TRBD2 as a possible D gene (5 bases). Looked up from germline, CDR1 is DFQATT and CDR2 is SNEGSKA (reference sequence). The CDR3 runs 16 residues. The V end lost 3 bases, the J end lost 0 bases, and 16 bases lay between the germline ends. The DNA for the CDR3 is TGCAGTGCTAGTGGACCCCCCGGGGTTAGCACAGATACGCAGTATTTT. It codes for CSASGPPGVSTDTQYF.

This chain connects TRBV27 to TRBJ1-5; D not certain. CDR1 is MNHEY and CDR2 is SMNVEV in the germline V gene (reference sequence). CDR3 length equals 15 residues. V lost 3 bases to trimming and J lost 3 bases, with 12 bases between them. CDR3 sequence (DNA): TGTGCCAGCAGTTTGATCCCAGCGAACAATCAGCCCCAGCATTTT. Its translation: CASSLIPANNQPQHF.

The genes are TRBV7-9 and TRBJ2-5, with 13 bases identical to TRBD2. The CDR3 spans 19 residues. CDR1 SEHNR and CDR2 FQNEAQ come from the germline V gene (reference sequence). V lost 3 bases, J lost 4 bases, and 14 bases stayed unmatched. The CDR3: CASSFSDLTSGRAGETQYF. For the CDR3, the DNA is TGTGCCAGCAGCTTCAGTGACTTAACTAGCGGGAGGGCCGGAGAGACCCAGTACTTC.

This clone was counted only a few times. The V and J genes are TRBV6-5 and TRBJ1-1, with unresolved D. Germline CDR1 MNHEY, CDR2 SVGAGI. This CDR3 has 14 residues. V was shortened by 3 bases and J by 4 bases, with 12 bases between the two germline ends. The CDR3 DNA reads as TGTGCCAGCAGTTATAACGCGCTCAGCACTGAAGCTTTCTTT. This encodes CASSYNALSTEAFF.

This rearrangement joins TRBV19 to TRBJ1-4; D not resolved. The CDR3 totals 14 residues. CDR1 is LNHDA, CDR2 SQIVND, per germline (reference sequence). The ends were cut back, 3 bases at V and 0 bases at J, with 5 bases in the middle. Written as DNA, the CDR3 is TGTGCCAGTAGTATGACAACAACTAATGAAAAACTGTTTTTT. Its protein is CASSMTTTNEKLFF. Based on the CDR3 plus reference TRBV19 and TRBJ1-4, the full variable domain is DGGITQSPKYLFRKEGQNVTLSCEQNLNHDAMYWYRQDPGQGLRLIYYSQIVNDFQKGDIAEGYSVSREKKESFPLTVTSAQKNPTAFYLCASSMTTTNEKLFFGSGTQLSVL.

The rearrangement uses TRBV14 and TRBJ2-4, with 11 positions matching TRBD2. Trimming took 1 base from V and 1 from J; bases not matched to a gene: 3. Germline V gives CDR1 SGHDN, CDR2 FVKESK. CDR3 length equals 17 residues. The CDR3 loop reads CASSQGLAGKAKNIQYF. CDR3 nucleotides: TGTGCCAGCAGCCAAGGACTAGCGGGAAAGGCCAAAAACATTCAGTACTTC.

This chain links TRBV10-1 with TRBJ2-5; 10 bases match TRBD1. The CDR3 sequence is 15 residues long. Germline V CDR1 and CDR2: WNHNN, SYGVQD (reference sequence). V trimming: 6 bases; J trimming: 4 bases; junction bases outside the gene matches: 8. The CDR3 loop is CASRAGTGVGETQYF. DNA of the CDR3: TGCGCCAGCAGAGCCGGGACAGGGGTAGGAGAGACCCAGTACTTC.

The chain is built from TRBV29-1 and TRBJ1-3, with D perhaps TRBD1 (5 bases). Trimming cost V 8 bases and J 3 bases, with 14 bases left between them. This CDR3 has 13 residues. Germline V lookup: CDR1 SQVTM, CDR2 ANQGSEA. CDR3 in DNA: TGCAGCCTTAAGACAGTCGGTGGAAACACCATATATTTT. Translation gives CSLKTVGGNTIYF.

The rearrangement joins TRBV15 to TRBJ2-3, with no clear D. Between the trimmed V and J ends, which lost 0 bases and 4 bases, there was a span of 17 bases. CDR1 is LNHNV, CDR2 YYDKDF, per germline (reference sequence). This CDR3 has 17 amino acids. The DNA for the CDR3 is TGTGCCACCAGCAGAGATCGTTTGGGGTCTCAGGCAGATACGCAGTATTTT. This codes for CATSRDRLGSQADTQYF. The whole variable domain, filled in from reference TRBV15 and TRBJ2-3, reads DAMVIQNPRYQVTQFGKPVTLSCSQTLNHNVMYWYQQKSSQAPKLLFHYYDKDFNNEADTPDNFQSRRPNTSFCFLDIRSPGLGDTAMYLCATSRDRLGSQADTQYFGPGTRLTVL.

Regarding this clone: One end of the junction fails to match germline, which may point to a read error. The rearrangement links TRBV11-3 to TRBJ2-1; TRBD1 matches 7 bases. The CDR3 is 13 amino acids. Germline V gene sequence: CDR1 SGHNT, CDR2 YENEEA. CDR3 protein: CASSYGTDNEQFF. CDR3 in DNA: TGTGCCAGCAGCTATGGGACAGATAATGAACAGTTCTTC.

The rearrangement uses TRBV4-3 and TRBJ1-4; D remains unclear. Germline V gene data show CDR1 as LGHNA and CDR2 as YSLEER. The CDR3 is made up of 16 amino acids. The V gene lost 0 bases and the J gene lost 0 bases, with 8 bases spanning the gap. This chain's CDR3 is CASSQDYRTTNEKLFF. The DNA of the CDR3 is TGCGCCAGCAGCCAAGATTACCGAACAACTAATGAAAAACTGTTTTTT.

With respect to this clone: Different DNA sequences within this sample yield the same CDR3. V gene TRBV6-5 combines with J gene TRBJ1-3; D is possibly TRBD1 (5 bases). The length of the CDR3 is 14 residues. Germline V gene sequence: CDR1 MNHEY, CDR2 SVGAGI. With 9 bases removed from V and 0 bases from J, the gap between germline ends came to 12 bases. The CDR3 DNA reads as TGTGCCAGTTCTCCAGGGAGCTCTGGAAACACCATATATTTT. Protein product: CASSPGSSGNTIYF.

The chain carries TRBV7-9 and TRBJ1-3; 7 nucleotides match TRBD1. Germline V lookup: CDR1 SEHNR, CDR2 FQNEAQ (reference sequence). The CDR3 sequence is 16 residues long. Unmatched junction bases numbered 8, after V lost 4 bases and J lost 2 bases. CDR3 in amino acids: CASSSGGGSAGNTIYF. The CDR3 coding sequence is TGTGCCAGCAGCTCAGGGGGGGGATCGGCTGGAAACACCATATATTTT. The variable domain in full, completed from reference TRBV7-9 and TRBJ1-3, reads DTGVSQNPRHKITKRGQNVTFRCDPISEHNRLYWYRQTLGQGPEFLTYFQNEAQLEKSRLLSDRFSAERPKGSFSTLEIQRTEQGDSAMYLCASSSGGGSAGNTIYFGEGSWLTVV.

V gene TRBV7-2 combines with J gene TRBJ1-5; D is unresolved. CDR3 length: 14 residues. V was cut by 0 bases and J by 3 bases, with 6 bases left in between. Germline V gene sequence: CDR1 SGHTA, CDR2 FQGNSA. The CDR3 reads CASSLAVSNQPQHF. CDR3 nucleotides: TGTGCCAGCAGCTTAGCGGTTTCCAATCAGCCCCAGCATTTT.

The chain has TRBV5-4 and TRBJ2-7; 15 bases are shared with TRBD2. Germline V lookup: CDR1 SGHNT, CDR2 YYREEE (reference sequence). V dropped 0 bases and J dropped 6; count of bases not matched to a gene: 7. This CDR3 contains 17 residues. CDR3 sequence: CASSLGGLAGGTPEQYF. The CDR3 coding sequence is TGTGCCAGCAGCTTGGGGGGACTAGCGGGAGGAACCCCCGAGCAGTACTTC.

CDR3 DNA sequence: TGTGCCAGCAGCTCGCGGACTAGCGGGAGGGTATGGATATACGAGCAGTACTTC. This gives the protein CASSSRTSGRVWIYEQYF. This chain uses TRBV7-2 with TRBJ2-7; TRBD2 matches 15 bases. The V and J ends lost 4 bases and 4 bases, in that order; junction bases with no gene match: 11. The CDR3 contains 18 residues. The germline V gene has CDR1 SGHTA and CDR2 FQGNSA.

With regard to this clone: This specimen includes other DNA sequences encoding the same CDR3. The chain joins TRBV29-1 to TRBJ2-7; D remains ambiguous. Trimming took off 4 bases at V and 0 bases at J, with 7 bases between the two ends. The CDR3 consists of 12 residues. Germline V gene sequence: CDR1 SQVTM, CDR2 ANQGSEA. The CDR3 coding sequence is TGCAGCGTTGTTGCAAGCTCCTACGAGCAGTACTTC. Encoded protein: CSVVASSYEQYF.

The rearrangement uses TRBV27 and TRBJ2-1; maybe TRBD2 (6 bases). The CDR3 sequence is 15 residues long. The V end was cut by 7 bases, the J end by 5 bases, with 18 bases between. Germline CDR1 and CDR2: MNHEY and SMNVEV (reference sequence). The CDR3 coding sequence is TGTGCCAGCAAAGGCCCGGGACTGGCAAACAATGAGCAGTTCTTC. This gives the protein CASKGPGLANNEQFF.

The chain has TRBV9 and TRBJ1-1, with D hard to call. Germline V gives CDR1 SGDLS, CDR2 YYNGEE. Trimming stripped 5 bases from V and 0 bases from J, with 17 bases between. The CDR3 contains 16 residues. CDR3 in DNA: TGTGCCAGCAGAGACCTCAGCGGCGAGGTGAACACTGAAGCTTTCTTT. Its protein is CASRDLSGEVNTEAFF.

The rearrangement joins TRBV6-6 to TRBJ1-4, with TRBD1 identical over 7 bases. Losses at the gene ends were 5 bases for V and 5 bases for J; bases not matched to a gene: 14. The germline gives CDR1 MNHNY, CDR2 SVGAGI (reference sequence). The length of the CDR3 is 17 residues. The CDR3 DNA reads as TGTGCCAGCAGTCCCCTTAGACCAGGGGGTGGGAATGAAAAACTGTTTTTT. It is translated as CASSPLRPGGGNEKLFF.

The CDR3 bases are TGTGCCAGCAGACCGGGACAGGTCTATGGCTACACCTTC. Amino acid sequence: CASRPGQVYGYTF. The V gene is TRBV6-5, the J gene TRBJ1-2; 8 bases fit TRBD1. Looked up from germline, CDR1 is MNHEY and CDR2 is SVGAGI. The CDR3 runs 13 residues. Losses at the gene ends were 6 bases for V and 4 bases for J; bases not matched to a gene: 4.

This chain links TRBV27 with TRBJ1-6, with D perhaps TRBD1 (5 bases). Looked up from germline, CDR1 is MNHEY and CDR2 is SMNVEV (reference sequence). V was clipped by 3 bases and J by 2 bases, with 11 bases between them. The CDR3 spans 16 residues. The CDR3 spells CASSLVGTAYNSPLHF. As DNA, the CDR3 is TGTGCCAGCAGTTTGGTCGGGACGGCCTATAATTCACCCCTCCACTTT.